One sample yielded the 11 T cell receptor beta chains listed below, sequenced in a study of beta chain features in type 1 diabetes. What was sequenced were expressed TCRB transcripts, since all of the isolated RNA had been reverse transcribed. Assay: immunoSEQ multiplex PCR; the TCRdb copy retains only in-frame clones and omits some. The data hold over 700,000 clones, with roughly 16% observed a single time. What was sequenced was naive CD4+ T cells from blood. Receptors originate from a young woman in good health.

The J gene is TRBJ2-3, the V gene TRBV7-2; the match to TRBD2 covers 9 bases. The V segment lost 5 bases and the J segment 0 bases; nucleotides outside the gene matches: 12. Germline V gene lookup returns CDR1 SGHTA and CDR2 FQGNSA. CDR3 size: 18 residues. The CDR3 DNA reads TGTGCCAGCAGCACGTACCCGATGACTAGCGGTAGCACAGATACGCAGTATTTT. This translates into CASSTYPMTSGSTDTQYF.

The rearrangement joins TRBV4-1 to TRBJ2-1; 9 bases map to TRBD1. The germline CDR1 and CDR2 sequences are MGHRA and YSYEKL. The length of the CDR3 is 16 residues. The V and J ends lost 4 bases and 3 bases, in that order; junction bases with no gene match: 7. The CDR3 is CASSPHPDRGYNEQFF. The CDR3 DNA follows: TGCGCCAGCAGCCCACACCCGGACAGGGGCTACAATGAGCAGTTCTTC.

The rearrangement links TRBV9 to TRBJ2-7; the D gene is possibly TRBD1 (6 bases). Per germline, CDR1 SGDLS and CDR2 YYNGEE. CDR3 length equals 16 residues. V was pared by 3 bases and J by 2 bases, with 18 bases between. The CDR3 sequence: CASSGRSTDSTYEQYF. The CDR3 DNA reads as TGTGCCAGCAGCGGGAGATCAACGGACAGTACCTACGAGCAGTACTTC.

This clone has more than one count but fewer than ten. V usage is TRBV5-5 and J usage is TRBJ2-7, with 10 nucleotides matching TRBD2. After removal of 3 bases from V and 1 base from J, the junction contained 10 bases not matched to a gene. CDR3 length equals 17 residues. In germline, CDR1 is SGHKS, CDR2 YYEKEE (reference sequence). CDR3 nucleotides: TGTGCCAGCAGCTCCCGCTTTAGCGGGAGGCCATCCTACGAGCAGTACTTC. Translating it yields CASSSRFSGRPSYEQYF.

The chain uses TRBV11-2 and TRBJ2-3; D ambiguous. Trimming cost V 1 base and J 1 base, with 6 bases left between them. Germline V gene sequence: CDR1 SGHAT, CDR2 FQNNGV. This CDR3 contains 14 residues. DNA of the CDR3: TGTGCCAGCAGCTTAGGGGCAGGCACAGATACGCAGTATTTT. It codes for CASSLGAGTDTQYF.

This clone was observed a handful of times. This chain connects TRBV7-2 to TRBJ2-2; D is undetermined. The CDR3 sequence is 13 residues long. Germline lookup yields CDR1 SGHTA and CDR2 FQGNSA. V lost 3 bases and J lost 5, with 7 bases in between. The CDR3 loop reads CASSFDGTGELFF. As DNA, the CDR3 is TGTGCCAGCAGCTTTGACGGGACCGGGGAGCTGTTTTTT.

This chain links TRBV7-2 with TRBJ2-7; D uncertain. The length of the CDR3 is 14 residues. The germline V and J ends were trimmed by 1 base and 5 bases, with 12 bases remaining between them. CDR1 SGHTA and CDR2 FQGNSA come from the germline V gene. This CDR3 is CASSLERISDEQYF. The CDR3 DNA reads as TGTGCCAGCAGCTTAGAAAGAATTTCGGACGAGCAGTACTTC.

CDR3 nucleotide sequence: TGTGCCAGCAGTCGGATAGGCCCGATGGCCACAGATACGCAGTATTTT. Amino acids: CASSRIGPMATDTQYF. This chain joins TRBV6-6 and TRBJ2-3; D call uncertain. V was trimmed by 5 bases and J by 2 bases, leaving 17 bases between them. Looked up from germline, CDR1 is MNHNY and CDR2 is SVGAGI (reference sequence). The CDR3 sequence is 16 residues long.

This clone was seen a few times. CDR3 bases: TGTGCCAGCAACCCAAGCCCCGGGAGGGCCGAGCAGTACTTC. It translates to CASNPSPGRAEQYF. The chain is built from TRBV7-2 and TRBJ2-7; 8 positions agree with TRBD2. The V gene end was trimmed by 7 bases and the J gene end by 6 bases; junction bases not matched to a gene: 11. In germline, CDR1 is SGHTA, CDR2 FQGNSA. CDR3 size: 14 residues.

This clone showed up just a few times. The chain carries TRBV28 and TRBJ2-7; unclear D gene. Germline V CDR1 and CDR2: MDHEN, SYDVKM. The germline V and J ends were trimmed by 3 bases and 6 bases, with 9 bases remaining between them. The CDR3 length is 12 residues. The DNA for the CDR3 is TGTGCCAGCAGTTTTTTAAAAGGCGAGCAGTACTTC. This sequence encodes CASSFLKGEQYF.

The chain joins TRBV15 to TRBJ2-1; 7 bases fit TRBD1. The CDR3 runs to 16 residues. J lost 3 bases, V lost 2 bases, and 7 bases had no gene match. CDR1 and CDR2 from the germline V gene are LNHNV and YYDKDF (reference sequence). The CDR3 bases are TGTGCCACCAGCAGAAGTTACCGGGACAGCTACAATGAGCAGTTCTTC. Its translation: CATSRSYRDSYNEQFF.